The 15 T cell receptor beta chains in this list originate from one sample, sequenced in a study of cytomegalovirus exposure and HLA in healthy donors. Primers: 60 Vbeta forward and 13 Jbeta reverse. Assay used: immunoSEQ multiplex PCR; TCRdb lists only in-frame clones, some missing. The data contain some 91,000 clones, about 89% of them singletons. Sequencing was done on a sample of PBMCs. These receptors originate from a man aged 25-40 years in good health and CMV-seropositive.

The chain uses TRBV6-1 and TRBJ2-1; no clear D gene. Germline CDR1 MNHNS, CDR2 SASEGT. This CDR3 contains 11 residues. The V end lost 5 bases, the J end lost 4 bases, and 3 bases lay between the germline ends. The DNA for the CDR3 is TGTGCCAGCAGTCGGTACAATGAGCAGTTCTTC. Its translation is CASSRYNEQFF.

This clone has only one observation. The chain joins TRBV27 to TRBJ2-1, with 7 bases aligning to TRBD2. The ends lost 2 bases at V and 8 bases at J; junction bases unmatched: 9. Germline-derived CDR1 and CDR2 are MNHEY and SMNVEV (reference sequence). The CDR3 spans 15 residues. The CDR3 reads CASSLLAAWGDEQFF. The CDR3 bases are TGTGCCAGCAGTTTACTAGCGGCCTGGGGCGATGAGCAGTTCTTC.

The chain employs TRBV6-5 and TRBJ1-3, with 7 bases matching TRBD1. CDR3 length equals 15 residues. Trimming removed 5 bases from V and 0 bases from J; junction bases left unmatched: 4. Germline CDR1 MNHEY, CDR2 SVGAGI. CDR3 region: CASSRDSYSGNTIYF. The CDR3 bases are TGTGCCAGCAGTCGGGACAGTTACTCTGGAAACACCATATATTTT.

J is TRBJ2-1 and V is TRBV28, with D unresolved. In germline, CDR1 is MDHEN, CDR2 SYDVKM. The CDR3 runs to 12 residues. Trimming removed 6 bases at V and 5 bases at J, with 8 bases between. In nucleotides, the CDR3 is TGTGCCAGCAGCACTAACCACAATGAGCAGTTCTTC. Its translation is CASSTNHNEQFF. The variable domain in full, with the rest retrieved from reference TRBV28 and TRBJ2-1, is DVKVTQSSRYLVKRTGEKVFLECVQDMDHENMFWYRQDPGLGLRLIYFSYDVKMKEKGDIPEGYSVSREKKERFSLILESASTNQTSMYLCASSTNHNEQFFGPGTRLTVL.

The chain uses TRBV25-1 and TRBJ2-7; TRBD2 is a possible D gene (5 bases). The V gene lost 6 bases and the J gene lost 2 bases, with 14 bases spanning the gap. The CDR3 spans 14 residues. Per germline, CDR1 MGHDK and CDR2 SYGVNS. In nucleotides, the CDR3 is TGTGCCAGCAGAACGGAGGCAGTGACCTACGAGCAGTACTTC. It specifies CASRTEAVTYEQYF.

V and J are TRBV5-1 and TRBJ2-2, with TRBD1 matching 10 bases. This CDR3 has 15 residues. Germline values: CDR1 SGHRS, CDR2 YFSETQ. The J segment lost 2 bases and the V segment lost 5 bases, leaving 3 bases of the junction unmatched. The CDR3 coding sequence is TGCGCCAGCAGGGGGACAGGGGTTAACACCGGGGAGCTGTTTTTT. Protein product: CASRGTGVNTGELFF. Combining the CDR3 with reference TRBV5-1 and TRBJ2-2 gives the whole variable domain KAGVTQTPRYLIKTRGQQVTLSCSPISGHRSVSWYQQTPGQGLQFLFEYFSETQRNKGNFPGRFSGRQFSNSRSEMNVSTLELGDSALYLCASRGTGVNTGELFFGEGSRLTVL.

This chain links TRBV6-5 with TRBJ2-7, with D unresolved. The V end was cut by 8 bases, the J end by 3 bases, with 8 bases between. The CDR3 is 11 residues long. CDR1 is MNHEY, CDR2 SVGAGI, per germline. The CDR3 spells CASSGSYEQYF. The CDR3 nucleotides are TGTGCCAGCTCCGGTAGCTACGAGCAGTACTTC.

The chain couples TRBV27 to TRBJ1-1; 10 bases match TRBD1. There are 17 residues in the CDR3. Germline assignment: CDR1 MNHEY and CDR2 SMNVEV (reference sequence). V gave up 3 bases and J gave up 3 bases; unmatched junction bases: 10. DNA for the CDR3: TGTGCCAGCAGTTTTTTTCAGTATGGGACAGGGGACACTGAAGCTTTCTTT. Residues: CASSFFQYGTGDTEAFF.

The chain employs TRBV6-5 and TRBJ2-1, with 14 positions matching TRBD2. Trimming removed 4 bases from V and 6 bases from J; junction bases left unmatched: 5. This CDR3 spans 16 amino acids. Germline CDR1 is MNHEY and CDR2 is SVGAGI. The CDR3 is CASSSSTSGRANEQFF. The CDR3 coding sequence is TGTGCCAGCAGTTCATCGACTAGCGGGAGGGCCAATGAGCAGTTCTTC.

The V gene is TRBV7-2, the J gene TRBJ1-2; 9 positions agree with TRBD1. J was trimmed by 7 bases and V by 0 bases; bases with no gene match: 6. Germline V CDR1 and CDR2: SGHTA, FQGNSA. The CDR3 covers 15 residues. Here the CDR3 reads CASSLAVQGASGYTF. The DNA for the CDR3 is TGTGCCAGCAGCTTAGCGGTACAGGGGGCCTCTGGCTACACCTTC.

V gene TRBV6-1 combines with J gene TRBJ1-5; D remains ambiguous. Per germline, CDR1 MNHNS and CDR2 SASEGT. This CDR3 spans 16 amino acids. The V end lost 2 bases, the J end lost 7 bases, and 18 bases lay between the germline ends. For the CDR3, the DNA is TGTGCCAGCAGTGAAATGAGTGCGGCAGTGCGGCAGCCCCAGCATTTT. Protein product: CASSEMSAAVRQPQHF.

This sequence joins TRBV21-1 and TRBJ1-5; the DNA was not used to check the table's D call, TRBD1. TRBV21-1 represents a pseudogene. The CDR3 sequence is 16 residues long. The CDR3 DNA is TGTGCCAGCAGCAAATTAAATACGGAAGGGGATCAGCCCCAGCATTTT. It specifies CASSKLNTEGDQPQHF.

The rearrangement links TRBV30 to TRBJ2-5, with D maybe TRBD1 (5 bases). The CDR3 has 16 residues. Germline CDR1 GTSNPN, CDR2 SVGIG (reference sequence). Trimming removed 0 bases from V and 10 bases from J, with 24 bases in between. The DNA of the CDR3 is TGTGCCTGGAGTGTCGATGGGGCCCTAGGACGAGGTGGCCAGTACTTC. Its protein is CAWSVDGALGRGGQYF.

J is TRBJ2-7 and V is TRBV19, with a possible D match to TRBD2 (5 bases). Germline V gene data show CDR1 as LNHDA and CDR2 as SQIVND (reference sequence). This CDR3 comprises 20 residues. Trimming removed 6 bases at V and 1 base at J, with 31 bases between. Here the CDR3 DNA reads TGTGCCAGTAGCCCTCTGTTTCCCACCGGGGTGGAGAGAACATCCTACGAGCAGTACTTC. This codes for CASSPLFPTGVERTSYEQYF.

The V call is TRBV2, the J call TRBJ1-4; D remains unclear. V was shortened by 8 bases and J by 0 bases, with 13 bases between the two germline ends. CDR3 length: 15 residues. Germline V gene lookup returns CDR1 SNHLY and CDR2 FYNNEI. CDR3 residues: CASFRSRATNEKLFF. In nucleotides, the CDR3 is TGTGCCAGCTTCAGGTCCCGTGCAACTAATGAAAAACTGTTTTTT.